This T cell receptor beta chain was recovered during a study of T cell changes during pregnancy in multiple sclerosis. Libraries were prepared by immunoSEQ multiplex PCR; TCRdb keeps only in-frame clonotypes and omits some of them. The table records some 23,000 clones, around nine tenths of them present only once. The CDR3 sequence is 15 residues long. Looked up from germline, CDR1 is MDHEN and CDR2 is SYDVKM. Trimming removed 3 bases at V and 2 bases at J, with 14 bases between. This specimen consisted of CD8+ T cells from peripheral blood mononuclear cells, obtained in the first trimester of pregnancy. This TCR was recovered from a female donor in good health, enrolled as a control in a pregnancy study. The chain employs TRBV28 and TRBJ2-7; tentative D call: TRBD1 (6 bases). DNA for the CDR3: TGTGCCAGCAGTTTGACAGACAGGACCACCTACGAGCAGTACTTC. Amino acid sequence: CASSLTDRTTYEQYF.